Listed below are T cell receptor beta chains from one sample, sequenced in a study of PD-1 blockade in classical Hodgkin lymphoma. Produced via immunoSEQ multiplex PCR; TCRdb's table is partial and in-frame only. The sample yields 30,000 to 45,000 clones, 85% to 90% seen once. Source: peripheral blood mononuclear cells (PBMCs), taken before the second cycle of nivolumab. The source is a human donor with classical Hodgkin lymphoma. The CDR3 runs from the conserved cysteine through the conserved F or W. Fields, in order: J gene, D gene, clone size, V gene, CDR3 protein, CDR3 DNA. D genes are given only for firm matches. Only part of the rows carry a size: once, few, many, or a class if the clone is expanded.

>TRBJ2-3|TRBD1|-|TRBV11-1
CAGQGNTDTQYF
TGTGCCGGACAGGGAAACACAGATACGCAGTATTTT
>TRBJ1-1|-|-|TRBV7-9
CASSLQGSLNTEAFF
TGTGCCAGCAGCTTACAGGGGTCGTTGAACACTGAAGCTTTCTTT
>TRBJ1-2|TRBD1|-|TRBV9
CASSSKPGQGAGYGYTF
TGTGCCAGCAGCTCTAAGCCGGGACAGGGGGCTGGCTATGGCTACACCTTC
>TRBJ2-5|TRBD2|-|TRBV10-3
CAISMTSGFQETQYF
TGTGCCATCAGCATGACTAGCGGGTTCCAAGAGACCCAGTACTTC
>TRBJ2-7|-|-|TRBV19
CASSIDLGGRGYEQYF
TGTGCCAGTAGTATAGATCTTGGGGGACGAGGCTACGAGCAGTACTTC
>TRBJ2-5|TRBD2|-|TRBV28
CASRSGRKETQYF
TGTGCCAGCAGGAGCGGGAGGAAGGAGACCCAGTACTTC
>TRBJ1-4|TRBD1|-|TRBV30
CAWRGTGDSEKLFF
TGTGCCTGGAGGGGTACAGGGGACAGTGAAAAACTGTTTTTT
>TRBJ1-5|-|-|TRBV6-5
CASSYSAGGNQPQHF
TGTGCCAGCAGTTACTCGGCAGGTGGCAATCAGCCCCAGCATTTT
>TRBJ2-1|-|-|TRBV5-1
CASSTQGSNNEQFF
TGCGCCAGCAGTACCCAGGGGTCAAACAATGAGCAGTTCTTC
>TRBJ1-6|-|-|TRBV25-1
CASNVEANSPLHF
TGTGCCAGCAATGTCGAGGCCAATTCACCCCTCCACTTT
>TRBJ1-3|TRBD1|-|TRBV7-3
CASSPDRGNTIYF
TGTGCCAGCAGCCCGGACAGGGGAAACACCATATATTTT
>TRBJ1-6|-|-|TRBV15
CATSRELESPLHF
TGTGCCACCAGCAGAGAGTTGGAGTCACCCCTCCACTTT
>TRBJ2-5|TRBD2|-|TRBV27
CASNAGGPGYQETQYF
TGTGCCAGCAACGCGGGAGGGCCGGGTTATCAGGAGACCCAGTACTTC
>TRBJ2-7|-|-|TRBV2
CASKEGGHEQYF
TGTGCCAGCAAGGAGGGTGGCCACGAGCAGTACTTC
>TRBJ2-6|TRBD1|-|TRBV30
CAWSNGRGQTGANVLTF
TGTGCCTGGAGTAATGGCAGGGGGCAAACTGGGGCCAACGTCCTGACTTTC
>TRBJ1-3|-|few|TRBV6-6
CASSTTAYRLF
TGTGCCAGCAGCACCACAGCCTATAGGCTTTTT
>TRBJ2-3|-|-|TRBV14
CASSPYGVKGTDTQYF
TGTGCCAGCAGCCCCTACGGGGTGAAGGGAACAGATACGCAGTATTTT
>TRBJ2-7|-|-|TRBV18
CASSPPHRESYEQYF
TGTGCCAGCTCACCACCGCACAGGGAGTCCTACGAGCAGTACTTC
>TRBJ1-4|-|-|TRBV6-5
CASRSPNEKLFF
TGTGCCAGCCGCAGTCCTAATGAAAAACTGTTTTTT
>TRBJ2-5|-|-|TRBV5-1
CASSLGKGSQETQYF
TGCGCCAGCAGCTTGGGGAAAGGTTCCCAAGAGACCCAGTACTTC
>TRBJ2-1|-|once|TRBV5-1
CASSLVRGGSYNEQFF
TGCGCCAGCAGCTTGGTACGGGGTGGCTCCTACAATGAGCAGTTCTTC
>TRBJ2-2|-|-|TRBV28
CASSSLGGDTGELFF
TGTGCCAGCAGCTCCTTGGGGGGTGACACCGGGGAGCTGTTTTTT
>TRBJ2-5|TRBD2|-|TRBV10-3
CATLGLAEGETQYF
TGTGCCACTCTCGGACTAGCGGAGGGGGAGACCCAGTACTTC
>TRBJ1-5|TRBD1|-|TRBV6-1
CASSGQGGNQPQHF
TGTGCCAGCAGTGGACAGGGTGGTAATCAGCCCCAGCATTTT
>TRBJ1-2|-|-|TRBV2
CASRNPRGTRGYTF
TGTGCCAGCAGAAACCCCAGGGGAACGCGAGGCTACACCTTC
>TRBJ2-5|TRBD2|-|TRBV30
CAWTSGRETQYF
TGTGCCTGGACTAGCGGGAGGGAGACCCAGTACTTC
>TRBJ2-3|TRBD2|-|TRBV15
CATSEGGTSGVRDTQYF
TGTGCCACCAGCGAGGGGGGGACTAGCGGGGTCCGGGATACGCAGTATTTT
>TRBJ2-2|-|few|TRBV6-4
CASSDGHTGELFF
TGTGCCAGCAGTGACGGGCACACCGGGGAGCTGTTTTTT
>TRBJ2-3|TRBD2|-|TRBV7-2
CASRTPGLAGGPNTQYF
TGTGCCAGCAGGACCCCCGGACTAGCGGGAGGGCCTAATACGCAGTATTTT
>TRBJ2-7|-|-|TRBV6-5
CASSYVQGADEQYF
TGTGCCAGCAGTTACGTTCAGGGCGCCGACGAGCAGTACTTC
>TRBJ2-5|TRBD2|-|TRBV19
CASSLAGGLETQYF
TGTGCCAGTAGTCTAGCGGGAGGGCTGGAGACCCAGTACTTC
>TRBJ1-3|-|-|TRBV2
CASSEGYSGNTIYF
TGTGCCAGCAGTGAAGGATACTCTGGAAACACCATATATTTT
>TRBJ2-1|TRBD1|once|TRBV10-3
CAISSSPPQGASYNEQFF
TGTGCCATCAGTTCCAGCCCACCACAGGGGGCCTCGTACAATGAGCAGTTCTTC
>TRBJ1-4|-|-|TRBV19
CASSSLRRTNEKLFF
TGTGCCAGTAGTTCCCTGAGAAGGACTAATGAAAAACTGTTTTTT
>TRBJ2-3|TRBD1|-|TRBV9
CASSVATRTGGDTQYF
TGTGCCAGCAGCGTAGCGACCCGGACAGGGGGAGATACGCAGTATTTT
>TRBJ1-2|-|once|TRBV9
CASSAQRNYGYTF
TGTGCCAGCAGCGCTCAGAGGAACTATGGCTACACCTTC
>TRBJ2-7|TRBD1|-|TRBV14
CASSQVVGQGTYEQYF
TGTGCCAGCAGCCAAGTGGTGGGACAGGGAACCTACGAGCAGTACTTC